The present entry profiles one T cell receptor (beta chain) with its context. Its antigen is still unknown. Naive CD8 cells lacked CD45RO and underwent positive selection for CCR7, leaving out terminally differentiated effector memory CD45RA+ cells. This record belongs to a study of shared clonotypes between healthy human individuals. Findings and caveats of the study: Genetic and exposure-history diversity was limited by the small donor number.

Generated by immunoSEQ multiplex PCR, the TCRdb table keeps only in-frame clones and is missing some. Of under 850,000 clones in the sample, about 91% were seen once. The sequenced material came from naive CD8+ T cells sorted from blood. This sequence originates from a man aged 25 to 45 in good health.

In nucleotides, the CDR3 is TGTGCCAGCAGCTTTAGCGGGGTATCCTACGAGCAGTACTTC. This translates into CASSFSGVSYEQYF. V is TRBV13 and J is TRBJ2-7; 8 bases match TRBD2. Germline lookup yields CDR1 PRHDT and CDR2 FYEKMQ (reference sequence). CDR3 size: 14 residues. V shed 3 bases and J 1 base; nucleotides not matched to a gene: 2.